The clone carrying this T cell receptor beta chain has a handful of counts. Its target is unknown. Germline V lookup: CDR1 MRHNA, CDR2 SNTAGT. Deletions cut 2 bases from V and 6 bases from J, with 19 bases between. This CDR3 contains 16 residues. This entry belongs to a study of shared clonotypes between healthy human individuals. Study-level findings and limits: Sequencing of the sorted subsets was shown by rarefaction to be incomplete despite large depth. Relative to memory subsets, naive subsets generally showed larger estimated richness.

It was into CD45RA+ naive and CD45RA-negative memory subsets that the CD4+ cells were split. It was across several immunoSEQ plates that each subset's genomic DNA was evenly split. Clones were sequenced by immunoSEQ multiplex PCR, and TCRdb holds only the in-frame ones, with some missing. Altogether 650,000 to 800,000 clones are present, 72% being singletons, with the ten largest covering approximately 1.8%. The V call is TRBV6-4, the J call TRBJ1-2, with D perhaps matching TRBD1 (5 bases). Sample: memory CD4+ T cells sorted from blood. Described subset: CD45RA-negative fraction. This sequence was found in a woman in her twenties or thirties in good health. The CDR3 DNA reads TGTGCCAGCAGTGACATTTCGCGCAGGGTAGCCCATGGCTACACCTTC. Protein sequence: CASSDISRRVAHGYTF.